This T cell receptor beta chain was recovered during a study of T cells in pancreatic ductal adenocarcinoma listed by TCRdb under 2017. Turning to the overall study: Seeking insight into the adaptive T-cell response that arises naturally, the researchers examined how many CD8+ T cells infiltrated tumors of resected pancreatic ductal adenocarcinoma, where they sat, and what features they had, alongside the same properties of suppressive cells.

Trimming takes 0 bases off V and 0 bases off J; junction bases not matched to a gene: 7. The CDR3 numbers 17 residues from cysteine through phenylalanine. Here the CDR3 DNA is all that survives: 51 bases in frame from base 1. Per the germline V gene, KGHSH is the CDR1 and LQKENI is the CDR2. Pancreatic ductal adenocarcinoma patients who had undergone surgery without neoadjuvant therapy were selected. Peripheral blood was collected in heparin tubes, from which PBMCs were isolated by histopaque density gradient and cryopreserved in around 9.4% DMSO. Genomic DNA was extracted from six or seven PBMC and about ten flash-frozen tumor specimens using the DNeasy Blood and Tissue Kit with Proteinase K and RNase treatment. As concerns this clone: Its antigen remains unidentified. Per-base quality was not reported, and no clone a single base away is much larger than it.

TCR beta CDR3 regions were amplified from genomic DNA using the immunoSEQ hsTCRB kit. High-throughput TRB CDR3 sequencing was performed on an Illumina HiSeq system. Processing in the source paper ran as follows. The immunoSEQ software was used to analyze the sequencing reads, and any nonproductive sequences containing premature stops or frame-shifts were left out. Repertoire clonality was computed as one minus Shannon entropy normalized by log2 of the number of unique productive sequences. TCRdb carries this immuneACCESS record with in-frame sequences only. Its versions omit some clonotypes, under half of them owing to an unresolved V gene in the studies checked, with the rest unexplained. The V and J calls and clone size are taken from that table; D and trimming were inferred from the DNA. Within this sample are 100,000 or so clones, with about 95% of them counted one time only. The leading ten clones occupy roughly 3.1% of the sample.

Here is what the overall study found, with its caveats: Comparisons of clonality between tumor and blood may be biased toward lower diversity because tumors are enriched in CD45RO+ effector T cells rather than naive T cells. Since most people with pancreatic cancer show up with disease that cannot be operated on, the resected cohort was biased toward the minority who had early-stage disease. Blood samples had more total productive templates and 7 to 10-fold more unique clonotypes than tumor samples. T-cell clonality did not differ significantly between tumor and blood, with mean clonality about 0.112 in tumors and roughly 0.07 in blood.

Sequencing was carried out using PBMCs. The sequence came from a human donor with pancreatic ductal adenocarcinoma. The chain employs TRBV18 and TRBJ2-5, with 7 bases matching TRBD2. The DNA reads TGTGCCAGCTCACCACCGGGGCGGGACTACCACCAAGAGACCCAGTACTTC. Its product reads: CASSPPGRDYHQETQYF. This CDR3, with the reference TRBV18 and TRBJ2-5 proteins standing in past its ends, gives the full variable domain NAGVMQNPRHLVRRRGQEARLRCSPMKGHSHVYWYRQLPEEGLKFMVYLQKENIIDESGMPKERFSAEFPKEGPSILRIQQVVRGDSAAYFCASSPPGRDYHQETQYFGPGTRLLVL.